This is a list of T cell receptor beta chains from one sample in a study of T cell responses to AZD1222 COVID-19 vaccine. Only in-frame clones appear in the TCRdb table, and some are missing; sequencing was by immunoSEQ multiplex PCR. The sample has under 150,000 clones, around 94% seen once. The specimen comprised peripheral blood, sampled 28 days after the second AZD1222 dose. These TCRs come from an adult who received the AZD1222 COVID-19 vaccine. CDR3s include the opening cysteine and the closing phenylalanine or tryptophan. The D gene is left open where the match is weak. The size field is filled for only some rows; it gives once, few, many or a size class.

D gene	clone size	V gene	J gene	CDR3 DNA	CDR3 protein
TRBD1	.	TRBV6-5	TRBJ2-7	TGTGCCAGCAGATCAAGAGGGGGCGAATCCTACGAGCAGTACTTC	CASRSRGGESYEQYF
.	.	TRBV20-1	TRBJ1-2	TGCAGTGCTAGTATTGGCAGGGCGTACTATGGCTACACCTTC	CSASIGRAYYGYTF
.	.	TRBV5-1	TRBJ1-3	TGCGCCAGCAGCTCCCGCGGAGTCTCTGGAAACACCATATATTTT	CASSSRGVSGNTIYF
.	.	TRBV24-1	TRBJ2-1	TGTGCCACCAGTGATTTGCTAGGGAATGAGCAGTTCTTC	CATSDLLGNEQFF
.	.	TRBV27	TRBJ1-4	TGTGCCAGCAGTTGGGGAGGCGCTAATGAAAAACTGTTTTTT	CASSWGGANEKLFF
.	.	TRBV13	TRBJ2-1	TGTGCCAGCAGCTTAGGCTCAGGAGCCTCCTACAATGAGCAGTTCTTC	CASSLGSGASYNEQFF
.	.	TRBV2	TRBJ2-6	TGTGCCAGCACTGACTGGCTAGAACCTTCTGGGGCCAACGTCCTGACTTTC	CASTDWLEPSGANVLTF
TRBD1	once	TRBV24-1	TRBJ1-2	TGTGCCACCAGTGATGAGACAGGGACCCGGGGCTACACCTTC	CATSDETGTRGYTF
.	.	TRBV28	TRBJ1-5	TGTGCCAGCAGCCCTAGGGTTGGGGATGGCAATCAGCCCCAGCATTTT	CASSPRVGDGNQPQHF
TRBD1	.	TRBV27	TRBJ1-5	TGTGCCAGCAGTCCGACCTGGGGACAGGGGGCTAGCAATCAGCCCCAGCATTTT	CASSPTWGQGASNQPQHF
.	.	TRBV19	TRBJ1-5	TGTGCCAGTAGTTCCCACACGGCCATCATAGTACCCCAGCATTTT	CASSSHTAIIVPQHF
.	.	TRBV27	TRBJ2-7	TGTGCCAGCAACTCCGGCGGAGGGAGTACCACCTACGAGCAGTACTTC	CASNSGGGSTTYEQYF
.	.	TRBV7-3	TRBJ2-7	TGTGCCAGCAGCTTGTCCAGGGGTGCCGAGCAGTACTTC	CASSLSRGAEQYF
.	.	TRBV5-8	TRBJ2-7	TGTGCCAGCAGCTTAAGCCTCGACGGAGGACCCTCCTACGAGCAGTACTTC	CASSLSLDGGPSYEQYF
TRBD2	.	TRBV7-9	TRBJ2-1	TGTGCCAGCAGCTTAGAAGGTCTAGCGGGAGCCAATGAGCAGTTCTTC	CASSLEGLAGANEQFF
.	.	TRBV2	TRBJ2-1	TGTGCCAGTTCCAGGAATGAGCAGTTCTTC	CASSRNEQFF
TRBD2	.	TRBV7-2	TRBJ2-7	TGTGCCAGCAGCCGCTCCCTAGCGGGAAGCTCCTACGAGCAGTACTTC	CASSRSLAGSSYEQYF
.	.	TRBV6-5	TRBJ1-5	TGTGCCAGCACTTACGGAACAGGGAGGCGCCAGCCCCAGCATTTT	CASTYGTGRRQPQHF
.	.	TRBV13	TRBJ1-4	TGTGCCAGCAGCTTAGGGGGGTTTACTGAAAAACTGTTTTTT	CASSLGGFTEKLFF
.	.	TRBV10-2	TRBJ2-1	TGCGCCAGCAGTGAGTCGGGCGGGACGGGTGAGCAGTTCTTC	CASSESGGTGEQFF
TRBD1	.	TRBV10-3	TRBJ1-5	TGTGCCATCAGTGAGACAGGGGGCGCACGTAATCAGCCCCAGCATTTT	CAISETGGARNQPQHF
.	.	TRBV5-1	TRBJ2-1	TGCGCCAGCAGCTCGGACGGAAACAATGAGCAGTTCTTC	CASSSDGNNEQFF
TRBD2	.	TRBV30	TRBJ2-2	TGTGCCTGGAGTAGGACTAGCTATCGCACCGGGGAGCTGTTTTTT	CAWSRTSYRTGELFF
.	.	TRBV5-1	TRBJ2-2	TGCGCCAGCACCCCACTGGGTCAAGGCGGGGCCACGGTAGGGGAGCTGTTTTTT	CASTPLGQGGATVGELFF
.	.	TRBV7-3	TRBJ1-5	TGTGCCAGCAGCGTATACAGGGATGGAGAGCCCCAGCATTTT	CASSVYRDGEPQHF
.	.	TRBV27	TRBJ1-5	TGTGCCAGCAGTTTGGGGCGGTCGTATCAGCCCCAGCATTTT	CASSLGRSYQPQHF
.	.	TRBV5-1	TRBJ1-4	TGCGCCAGCAGCTTGGCCAGAACTAATGAAAAACTGTTTTTT	CASSLARTNEKLFF
.	.	TRBV10-3	TRBJ1-1	TGTGCCAGCTCTACAGGAAACACTGAAGCTTTCTTT	CASSTGNTEAFF
.	.	TRBV11-2	TRBJ1-2	TGTGCCAGCAGTAGAACAGGGTATGGCTACACCTTC	CASSRTGYGYTF
.	.	TRBV12-3/TRBV12-4	TRBJ1-4	TGTGCCAGCAGTTTATCAACTAATGAAAAACTGTTTTTT	CASSLSTNEKLFF
.	.	TRBV7-8	TRBJ1-3	TGTGCCAGCAGCCGCCTCGGGGAGCCGGGAAACACCATATATTTT	CASSRLGEPGNTIYF
.	.	TRBV2	TRBJ2-5	TGTGCCAGCACTCAGTCCGGGGTTTCGGAGACCCAGTACTTC	CASTQSGVSETQYF
.	.	TRBV4-2	TRBJ1-1	TGTGCCAGCAGCCAAGAAGGACAGATGAACACTGAAGCTTTCTTT	CASSQEGQMNTEAFF
TRBD1	.	TRBV3-1/TRBV3-2	TRBJ1-1	TGTGCCAGCAGCCATACGACAGGGGGCACCACTGAAGCTTTCTTT	CASSHTTGGTTEAFF
TRBD1	.	TRBV3-1/TRBV3-2	TRBJ2-3	TGTGCCAGCAGTCGTGGGACAGGGGTGGGAGATACGCAGTATTTT	CASSRGTGVGDTQYF
TRBD1	.	TRBV24-1	TRBJ2-7	TGTGCCACCAGTGATCCGGACAGGGGGCATGAGCAGTACTTC	CATSDPDRGHEQYF
.	.	TRBV24-1	TRBJ2-5	TGTGCCACCAGCAAGGACCGGTCGGGTAAAGAGACCCAGTACTTC	CATSKDRSGKETQYF
.	.	TRBV29-1	TRBJ1-1	TGCAGTGCGCTTGGGTTAACTGAAGCTTTCTTT	CSALGLTEAFF
.	.	TRBV27	TRBJ1-3	TGTGCCAGCAGGGCCAGATTCTCTGGAAACACCATATATTTT	CASRARFSGNTIYF
.	.	TRBV6-5	TRBJ1-1	TGTGCCAGCAGTAGTGGAGTGAACACTGAAGCTTTCTTT	CASSSGVNTEAFF
TRBD2	.	TRBV28	TRBJ2-7	TGTGCCAGCAGTTTAATGGGGACTAGGGGGTACGAGCAGTACTTC	CASSLMGTRGYEQYF
.	.	TRBV28	TRBJ2-7	TGTGCCAGCAGTTTTCGGTCCGGAGTCGATCCCTCCGGCGAGCAGTACTTC	CASSFRSGVDPSGEQYF
.	.	TRBV28	TRBJ1-5	TGTGCCAGCAGTTTATCCCCGCAGCCCCAGCATTTT	CASSLSPQPQHF
.	.	TRBV11-2	TRBJ1-5	TGTGCCAGCAGCGGACAGAGCAATCAGCCCCAGCATTTT	CASSGQSNQPQHF
.	.	TRBV4-1	TRBJ1-2	TGCGCCAGCAGCCCCCAAGGAGATAACTATGGCTACACCTTC	CASSPQGDNYGYTF